The clone carrying this TCR beta chain is a singleton in its sample. One junction end does not reproduce the germline sequence, and a read error may be involved. 13 Jbeta primers and 60 Vbeta primers were used for the PCR. This table comes from immunoSEQ multiplex PCR, and its TCRdb copy is limited to in-frame clones, with some not included. The sample yields tens of thousands of clones, 81% seen once. This entry comes from a study of cytomegalovirus exposure and HLA in healthy donors. Overall study context: There were roughly 120 million unique TCR beta sequences, drawn from approximately 180 million T cells, in an earlier analysis.

The material sequenced was PBMCs. This clonotype originated in a girl aged 2-10 years in good health and CMV-seropositive.

CDR3 amino acids: CALRVGDTQYF. The CDR3 region has the DNA TGTGCCCTCAGGGTCGGAGATACGCAGTATTTT. The chain recombines TRBV10-3 with TRBJ2-3, with D possibly being TRBD1 (5 bases). CDR3 length equals 11 residues. The germline gives CDR1 ENHRY, CDR2 SYGVKD.